A selection of T cell receptor beta chains follows, all from one sample in a study of CD8+ T cells in alopecia areata. Sequencing used immunoSEQ multiplex PCR; TCRdb keeps in-frame clones, though not all of them. The table includes 200,000 or so clones, 55% to 75% detected once. The sequencing here drew on CD4+ T cells sorted from blood, taken at week 24, from a patient treated with tofacitinib. The receptors derive from a human donor with alopecia areata. CDR3s include the opening cysteine and the closing phenylalanine or tryptophan. The D gene is left open where the match is weak. Size values are once, few and many counts, or a class for expanded clones, and some rows have none.

v_call,d_call,j_call,clone_size,cdr3_nt,cdr3_aa
TRBV7-2,NA,TRBJ2-3,NA,TGTGCCAGCAGCTTAGAAGTAGGGGGGCAGTATTTT,CASSLEVGGQYF
TRBV28,NA,TRBJ1-2,NA,TGTGCCAGCAGCACACCCGGGGGGAACTATGGCTACACCTTC,CASSTPGGNYGYTF
TRBV4-3,NA,TRBJ1-2,once,TGCGCCAGCAGCCAAGCTGGTGAATACGATGGCTACACCTTC,CASSQAGEYDGYTF
TRBV28,NA,TRBJ1-1,NA,TGTGCCAGCATACCAGGAATGAACACTGAAGCTTTCTTT,CASIPGMNTEAFF
TRBV19,NA,TRBJ1-3,NA,TGTGCCAGTACCCAAGGGAGCTCTGGAAACACCATATATTTT,CASTQGSSGNTIYF
TRBV28,TRBD1,TRBJ1-2,NA,TGTGCCAGCAGTTTGCCGGGACAGGTAAACTATGGCTACACCTTC,CASSLPGQVNYGYTF
TRBV9,NA,TRBJ2-5,NA,TGTGCCAGCGGGTCCCTAAAGACCCAGTACTTC,CASGSLKTQYF
TRBV7-9,NA,TRBJ1-1,NA,TGTGCCAGCACCCCGACGGTGGGGGGAATCATGAACACTGAAGCTTTCTTT,CASTPTVGGIMNTEAFF
TRBV10-3,TRBD1,TRBJ2-2,NA,TGTGCCATCAGGGGGACAGGGAACACCGGGGAGCTGTTTTTT,CAIRGTGNTGELFF
TRBV11-2,NA,TRBJ1-5,few,TGTGCCAGCAGCTTAGATCCGGTTCAGCCCCAGCATTTT,CASSLDPVQPQHF
TRBV25-1,NA,TRBJ2-3,once,TGTGCCAGCAGTGAAGCACAGCTCACAGATACGCAGTATTTT,CASSEAQLTDTQYF
TRBV7-9,NA,TRBJ1-1,NA,TGTGCCAGCAGCGCCCCAGTGAACACTGAAGCTTTCTTT,CASSAPVNTEAFF
TRBV6-5,NA,TRBJ2-6,NA,TGTGCCAGCAGTTTGGGCCATGGGGCCAACGTCCTGACTTTC,CASSLGHGANVLTF
TRBV27,TRBD1,TRBJ2-1,NA,TGTGCCAGCATGAGGGGGACAGGGGGTGGCAATGAGCAGTTCTTC,CASMRGTGGGNEQFF
TRBV6-5,NA,TRBJ1-1,NA,TGTGCCAGCAGATATACGGGTGGCACTGAAGCTTTCTTT,CASRYTGGTEAFF
TRBV4-1,NA,TRBJ2-2,few,TGCGCCAGCAGCCAAGCGACTATACGGGAGCTGTTTTTT,CASSQATIRELFF
TRBV11-2,NA,TRBJ2-3,NA,TGTGCCAGCAGCTTAGACGGAGTGGGCACAGATACGCAGTATTTT,CASSLDGVGTDTQYF
TRBV7-3,TRBD2,TRBJ2-3,NA,TGTGCCAGCAGCTCAAGCGGGAGGCGCACAGATACGCAGTATTTT,CASSSSGRRTDTQYF
TRBV2,TRBD1,TRBJ2-1,NA,TGTGCCAGCAGCCCGGACAGGGGACTTGAGCAGTTCTTC,CASSPDRGLEQFF
TRBV7-9,NA,TRBJ1-2,NA,TGTGCCAGCAGCTCCGGCACTAACTATGGCTACACCTTC,CASSSGTNYGYTF
TRBV9,NA,TRBJ2-5,NA,TGTGCCAGCAGCGTAGGGGTGGGGGAGACCCAGTACTTC,CASSVGVGETQYF
TRBV30,NA,TRBJ2-5,NA,TGTGCCTGGAGTGTAAGTCAGGGAGAGACCCAGTACTTC,CAWSVSQGETQYF
TRBV4-1,NA,TRBJ1-6,once,TGCGCCAGCAGCCAACATAGACCTAAGGCACCCCTCCACTTT,CASSQHRPKAPLHF
TRBV5-6,NA,TRBJ2-5,few,TGTGCCAGCAGATCGCGTCCGGTGTACCAAGAGACCCAGTACTTC,CASRSRPVYQETQYF